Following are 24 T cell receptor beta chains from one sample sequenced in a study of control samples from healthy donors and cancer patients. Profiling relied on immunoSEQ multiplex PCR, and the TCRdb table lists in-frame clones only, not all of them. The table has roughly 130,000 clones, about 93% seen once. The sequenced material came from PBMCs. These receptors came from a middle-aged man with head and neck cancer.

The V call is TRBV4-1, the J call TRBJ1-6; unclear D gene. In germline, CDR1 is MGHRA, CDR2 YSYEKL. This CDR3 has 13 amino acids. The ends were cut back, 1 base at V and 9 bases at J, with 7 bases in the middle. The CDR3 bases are TGCGCCAGCAGCCAAGGGTCTGCTTCACCCCTCCACTTT. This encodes CASSQGSASPLHF.

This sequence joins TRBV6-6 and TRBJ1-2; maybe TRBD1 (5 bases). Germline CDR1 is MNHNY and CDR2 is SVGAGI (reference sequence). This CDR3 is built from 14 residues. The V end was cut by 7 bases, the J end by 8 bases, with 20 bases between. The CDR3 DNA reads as TGTGCCAGCACCAAAGGGCTCTGGGACGACGGCTACACCTTC. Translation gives CASTKGLWDDGYTF.

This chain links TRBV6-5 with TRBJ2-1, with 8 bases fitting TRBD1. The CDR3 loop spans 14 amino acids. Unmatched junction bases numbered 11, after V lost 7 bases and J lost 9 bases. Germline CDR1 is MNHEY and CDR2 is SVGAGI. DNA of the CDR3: TGTGCCAGCATAACCAGGGGGCTTGGGGGTGAGCAGTTCTTC. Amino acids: CASITRGLGGEQFF.

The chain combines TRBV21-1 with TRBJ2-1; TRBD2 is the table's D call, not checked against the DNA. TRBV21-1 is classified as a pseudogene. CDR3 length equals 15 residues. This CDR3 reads CASSPPGGAYNEQFF. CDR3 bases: TGTGCCAGCAGCCCCCCCGGGGGGGCCTACAATGAGCAGTTCTTC.

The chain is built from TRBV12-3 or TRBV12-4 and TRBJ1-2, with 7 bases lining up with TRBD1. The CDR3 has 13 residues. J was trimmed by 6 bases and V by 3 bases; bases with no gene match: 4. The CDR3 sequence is CASSFGRGNGYTF. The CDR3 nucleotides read TGTGCCAGCAGTTTCGGCAGGGGGAATGGCTACACCTTC.

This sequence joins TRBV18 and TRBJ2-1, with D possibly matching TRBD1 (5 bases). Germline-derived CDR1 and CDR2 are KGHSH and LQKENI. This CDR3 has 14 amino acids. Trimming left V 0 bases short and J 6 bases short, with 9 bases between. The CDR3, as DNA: TGTGCCAGCTCACCACCAGGGGTGGGCAATGAGCAGTTCTTC. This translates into CASSPPGVGNEQFF. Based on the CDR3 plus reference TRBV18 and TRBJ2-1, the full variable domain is NAGVMQNPRHLVRRRGQEARLRCSPMKGHSHVYWYRQLPEEGLKFMVYLQKENIIDESGMPKERFSAEFPKEGPSILRIQQVVRGDSAAYFCASSPPGVGNEQFFGPGTRLTVL.

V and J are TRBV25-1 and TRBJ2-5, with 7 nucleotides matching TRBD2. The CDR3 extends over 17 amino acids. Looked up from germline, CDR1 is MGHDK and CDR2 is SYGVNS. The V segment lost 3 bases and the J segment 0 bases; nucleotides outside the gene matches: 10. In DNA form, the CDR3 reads TGTGCCAGCAGTGACCCGAGCGGGACGGTGTACCAAGAGACCCAGTACTTC. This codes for CASSDPSGTVYQETQYF.

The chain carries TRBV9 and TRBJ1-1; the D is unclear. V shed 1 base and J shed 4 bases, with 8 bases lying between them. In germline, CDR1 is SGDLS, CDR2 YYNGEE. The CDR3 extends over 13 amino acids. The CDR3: CASSVTGFTEAFF. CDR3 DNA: TGTGCCAGCAGCGTAACGGGCTTCACTGAAGCTTTCTTT.

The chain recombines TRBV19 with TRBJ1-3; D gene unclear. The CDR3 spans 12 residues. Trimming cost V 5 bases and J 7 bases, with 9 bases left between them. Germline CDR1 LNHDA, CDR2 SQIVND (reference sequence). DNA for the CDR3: TGTGCCAGTAGTGAGGCGCGGAACACCATATATTTT. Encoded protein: CASSEARNTIYF.

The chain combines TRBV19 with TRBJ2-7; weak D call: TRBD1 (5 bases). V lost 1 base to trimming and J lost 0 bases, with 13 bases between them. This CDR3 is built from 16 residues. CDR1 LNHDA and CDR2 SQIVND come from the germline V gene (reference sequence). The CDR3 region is CASSIAISGSSYEQYF. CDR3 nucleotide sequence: TGTGCCAGTAGTATAGCTATCTCAGGGTCCTCCTACGAGCAGTACTTC.

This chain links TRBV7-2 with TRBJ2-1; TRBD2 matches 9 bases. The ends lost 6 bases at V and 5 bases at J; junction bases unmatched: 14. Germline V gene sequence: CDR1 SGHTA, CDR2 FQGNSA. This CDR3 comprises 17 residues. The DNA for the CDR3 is TGTGCCAGCAGGTCCATCTGGGCGGGGGGGCCCCACAATGAGCAGTTCTTC. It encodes CASRSIWAGGPHNEQFF.

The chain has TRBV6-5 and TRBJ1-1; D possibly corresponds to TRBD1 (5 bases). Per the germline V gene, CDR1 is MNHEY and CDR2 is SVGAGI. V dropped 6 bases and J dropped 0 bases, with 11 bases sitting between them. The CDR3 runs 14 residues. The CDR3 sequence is CASRTENMNTEAFF. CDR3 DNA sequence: TGTGCCAGCAGGACAGAGAATATGAACACTGAAGCTTTCTTT.

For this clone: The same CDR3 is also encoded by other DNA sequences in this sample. The CDR3 is CATSDLRSPGQGKVGYTF. For the CDR3, the DNA is TGTGCCACCAGTGATTTGCGTTCCCCGGGACAGGGAAAGGTTGGCTACACCTTC. The chain is built from TRBV24-1 and TRBJ1-2, with 9 bases matching TRBD1. The length of the CDR3 is 18 residues. V shed 0 bases, J shed 7 bases, and the junction held 14 bases outside the gene matches. Germline V lookup: CDR1 KGHDR, CDR2 SFDVKD.

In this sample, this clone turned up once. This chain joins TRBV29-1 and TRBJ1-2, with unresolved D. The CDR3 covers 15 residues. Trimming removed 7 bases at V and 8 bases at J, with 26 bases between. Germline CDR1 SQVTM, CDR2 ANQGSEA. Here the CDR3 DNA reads TGCAGCGCTGGACCCCCACCAGAGCCGCCGAAGGGCTACACCTTC. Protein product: CSAGPPPEPPKGYTF.

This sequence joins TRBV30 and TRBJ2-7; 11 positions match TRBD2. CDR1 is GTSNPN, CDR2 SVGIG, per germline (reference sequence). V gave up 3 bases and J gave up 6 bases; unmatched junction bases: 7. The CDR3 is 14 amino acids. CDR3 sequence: CAWSPAGTSGEQYF. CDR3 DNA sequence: TGTGCCTGGAGCCCCGCCGGGACTAGCGGCGAGCAGTACTTC. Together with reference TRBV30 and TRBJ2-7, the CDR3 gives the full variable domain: SQTIHQWPATLVQPVGSPLSLECTVEGTSNPNLYWYRQAAGRGLQLLFYSVGIGQISSEVPQNLSASRPQDRQFILSSKKLLLSDSGFYLCAWSPAGTSGEQYFGPGTRLTVT.

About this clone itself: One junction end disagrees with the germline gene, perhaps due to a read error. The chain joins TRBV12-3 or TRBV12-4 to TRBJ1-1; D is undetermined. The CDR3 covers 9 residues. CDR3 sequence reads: CASTGRSLF. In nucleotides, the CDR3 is TGTGCCAGCACCGGTCGATCGCTTTTC.

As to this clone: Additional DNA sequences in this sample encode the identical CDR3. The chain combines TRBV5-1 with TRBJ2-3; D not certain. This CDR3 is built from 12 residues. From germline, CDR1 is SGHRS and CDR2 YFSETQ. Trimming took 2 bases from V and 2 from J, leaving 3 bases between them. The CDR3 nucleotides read TGCGCCAGCAGCTTATACACAGATACGCAGTATTTT. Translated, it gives CASSLYTDTQYF.

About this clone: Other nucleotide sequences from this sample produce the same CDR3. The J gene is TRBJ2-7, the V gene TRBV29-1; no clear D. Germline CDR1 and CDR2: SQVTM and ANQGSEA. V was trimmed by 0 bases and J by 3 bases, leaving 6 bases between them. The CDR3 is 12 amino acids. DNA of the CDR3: TGCAGCGTTGAAGATGTCGGCTACGAGCAGTACTTC. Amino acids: CSVEDVGYEQYF.

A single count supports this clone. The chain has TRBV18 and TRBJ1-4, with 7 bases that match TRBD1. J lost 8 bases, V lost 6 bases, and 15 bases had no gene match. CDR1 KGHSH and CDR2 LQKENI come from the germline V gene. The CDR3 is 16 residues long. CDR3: CASSWDRPGAEEKLFF. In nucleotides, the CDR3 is TGTGCCAGCTCCTGGGACAGACCGGGCGCGGAGGAAAAACTGTTTTTT.

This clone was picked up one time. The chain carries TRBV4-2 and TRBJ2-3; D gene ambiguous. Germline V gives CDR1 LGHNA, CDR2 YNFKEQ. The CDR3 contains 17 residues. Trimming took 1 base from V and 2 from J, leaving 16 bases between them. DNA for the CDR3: TGTGCCAGCAGCCAAGGGGGTATGGGTTCCTTCACAGATACGCAGTATTTT. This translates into CASSQGGMGSFTDTQYF.

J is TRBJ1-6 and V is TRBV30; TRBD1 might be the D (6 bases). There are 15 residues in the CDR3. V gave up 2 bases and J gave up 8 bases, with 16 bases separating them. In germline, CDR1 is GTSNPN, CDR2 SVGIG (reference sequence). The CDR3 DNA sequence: TGTGCCTGGAGTACTCCGCCGGGACATTATTCACCCCTCCACTTT. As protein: CAWSTPPGHYSPLHF.

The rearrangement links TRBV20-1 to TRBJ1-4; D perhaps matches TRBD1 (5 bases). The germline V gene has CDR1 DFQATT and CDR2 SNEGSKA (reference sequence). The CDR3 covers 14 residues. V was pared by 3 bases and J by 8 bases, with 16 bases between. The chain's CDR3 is CSASTASGKEKLFF. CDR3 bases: TGCAGTGCTAGTACGGCTTCAGGGAAGGAAAAACTGTTTTTT.

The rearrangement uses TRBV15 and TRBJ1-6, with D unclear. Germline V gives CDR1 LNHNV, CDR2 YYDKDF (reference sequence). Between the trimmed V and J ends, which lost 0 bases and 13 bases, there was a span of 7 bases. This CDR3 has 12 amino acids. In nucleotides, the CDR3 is TGTGCCACCAGCAGAGATTGGAACCCCCTCCACTTT. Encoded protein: CATSRDWNPLHF.

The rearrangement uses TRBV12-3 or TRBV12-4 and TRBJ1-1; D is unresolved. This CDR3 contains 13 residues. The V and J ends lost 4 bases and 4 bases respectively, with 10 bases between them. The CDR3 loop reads CASSSTRGTEAFF. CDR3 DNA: TGTGCCAGCAGTTCCACACGAGGCACTGAAGCTTTCTTT.